This TCR beta chain was recorded in a study of T-cell reconstitution after alpha-beta-depleted transplantation in children. Points on this clonotype: The antigen remains unidentified.

General study findings and limits: From surviving recipient T cells and thymic progenitors came the high day-60 TCRbeta diversity observed in some patients. At one year after transplant, newly produced T cells mostly accounted for T-cell counts and diversity. Expanded graft clones, several hundred of them, were reportedly the source of alpha-beta T cells about two months after transplant.

The length of the CDR3 is 16 residues. V dropped 0 bases and J dropped 5 bases, with 18 bases sitting between them. The germline V gene has CDR1 SQVTM and CDR2 ANQGSEA. A library of TCRbeta sequences, prepared with unique molecular identifiers, was generated. TCRdb re-analysed the PCR reads in MiXCR, keeping a single row per CDR3 protein. The sample carries hundreds of thousands of distinct CDR3 sequences, approximately 15% recorded once. The sequenced sample was PBMCs, mostly from graft donor cells, obtained 360 days after TCRalphabeta/CD19-depleted stem cell transplant. The chain couples TRBV29-1 to TRBJ2-3; TRBD1 might be the D (5 bases). This TCR derives from a male patient younger than 18 who had a stem cell transplant for acute lymphoblastic leukemia, so the T cells may come from the graft donor. CDR3 sequence reads: CSVEDPFQGDKDTQYF. CDR3 coding DNA: TGCAGCGTTGAAGATCCATTCCAGGGTGATAAAGATACGCAGTATTTT.